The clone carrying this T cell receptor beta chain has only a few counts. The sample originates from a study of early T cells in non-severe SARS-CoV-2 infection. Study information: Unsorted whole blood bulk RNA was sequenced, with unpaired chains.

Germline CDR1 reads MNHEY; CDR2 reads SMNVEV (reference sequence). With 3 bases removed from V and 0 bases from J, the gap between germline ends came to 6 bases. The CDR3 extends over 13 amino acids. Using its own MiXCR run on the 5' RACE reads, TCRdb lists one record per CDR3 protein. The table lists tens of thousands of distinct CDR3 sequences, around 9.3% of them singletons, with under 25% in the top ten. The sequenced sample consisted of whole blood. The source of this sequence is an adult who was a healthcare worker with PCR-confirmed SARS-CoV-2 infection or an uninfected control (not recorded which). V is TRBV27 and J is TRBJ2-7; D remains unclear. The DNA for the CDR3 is TGTGCCAGCAGTTTCAAGAACTCCTACGAGCAGTACTTC. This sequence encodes CASSFKNSYEQYF.